The clone carrying this T cell receptor beta chain was counted many times. Its target is unknown. Unique molecular identifiers were incorporated when the TCRbeta library was constructed. One entry per CDR3 protein results from TCRdb running MiXCR on the PCR reads. This sample has around 450,000 distinct CDR3 sequences, with about 10% found just once. The source of the sample is a study of T-cell reconstitution after alpha-beta-depleted transplantation in children. The study's findings and limits: Newly generated T cells supplied most T-cell counts and diversity one year post-transplant. Reportedly, alpha-beta T cells present about two months post-transplant originated from several hundred expanded clones of graft origin. Surviving recipient T cells and thymic progenitors produced the high day-60 TCRbeta diversity seen in some patients.

In germline, CDR1 is MNHEY, CDR2 SMNVEV (reference sequence). After removal of 1 base from V and 5 bases from J, the junction contained 7 bases not matched to a gene. The length of the CDR3 is 16 residues. The chain couples TRBV27 to TRBJ2-5, with 10 bases lining up with TRBD2. The receptor was derived from a child aged 2-15 years with inherited bone marrow failure, due to receive a stem cell transplant. The specimen was PBMCs, collected before TCRalphabeta/CD19-depleted stem cell transplant. The CDR3 reads CASSLYPSGSAETQYF. CDR3 DNA sequence: TGTGCCAGCAGTTTATATCCTAGCGGGAGTGCCGAGACCCAGTACTTC.